This TCR beta chain originates from a study of follicular helper T cells after annual influenza vaccination. Turning to the study itself: For some subjects, blood spans the 2013-2014, 2014-2015 and 2015-2016 annual vaccinations.

This clone was counted only a few times. Antigen: not known. Time point noted: 2015-2016 season, pre-vaccination. The CDR3 has 14 amino acids. Germline assignment: CDR1 SGHTA and CDR2 FQGNSA. The junction had 5 bases not matched to a gene; V was cut back by 4 bases and J by 5 bases. Study findings and constraints: Productive TCRB sequences came from only roughly 10-23% of cells. Most later recoveries of Day 7 ICOS+CD38+ clones were ICOS-CD38- cTfh.

The protocol was immunoSEQ multiplex PCR, while the TCRdb copy is restricted to in-frame clones and leaves out a portion. Among some 10,000 clones listed, around 85% were seen once. The sequencing used CXCR5+ CD38- circulating T follicular helper cells from blood, collected on the day of influenza vaccination. Stated subset: circulating Tfh, non-naive CD4+CXCR5+PD-1+ (ICOS+CD38+ or ICOS-CD38-). This sequence was found in an adult who received the influenza vaccine. V is TRBV7-2 and J is TRBJ1-5; 7 bases are shared with TRBD1. This CDR3 is CASSWQGGDQPQHF. The CDR3 DNA reads as TGTGCCAGCAGCTGGCAGGGGGGGGATCAGCCCCAGCATTTT.